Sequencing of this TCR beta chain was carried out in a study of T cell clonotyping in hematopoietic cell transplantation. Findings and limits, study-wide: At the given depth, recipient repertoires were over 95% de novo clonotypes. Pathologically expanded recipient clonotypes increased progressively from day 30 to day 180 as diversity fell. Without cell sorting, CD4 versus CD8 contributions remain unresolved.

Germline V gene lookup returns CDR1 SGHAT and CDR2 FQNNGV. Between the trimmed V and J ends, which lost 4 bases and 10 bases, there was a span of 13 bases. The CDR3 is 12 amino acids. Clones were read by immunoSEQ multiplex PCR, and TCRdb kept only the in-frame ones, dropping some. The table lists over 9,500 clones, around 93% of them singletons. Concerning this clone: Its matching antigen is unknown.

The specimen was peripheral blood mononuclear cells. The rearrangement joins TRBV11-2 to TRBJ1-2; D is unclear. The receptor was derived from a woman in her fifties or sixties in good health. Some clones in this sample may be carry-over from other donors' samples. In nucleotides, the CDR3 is TGTGCCAGCAGCTCCCCCCCGGGCCTCTACACCTTC. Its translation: CASSSPPGLYTF.